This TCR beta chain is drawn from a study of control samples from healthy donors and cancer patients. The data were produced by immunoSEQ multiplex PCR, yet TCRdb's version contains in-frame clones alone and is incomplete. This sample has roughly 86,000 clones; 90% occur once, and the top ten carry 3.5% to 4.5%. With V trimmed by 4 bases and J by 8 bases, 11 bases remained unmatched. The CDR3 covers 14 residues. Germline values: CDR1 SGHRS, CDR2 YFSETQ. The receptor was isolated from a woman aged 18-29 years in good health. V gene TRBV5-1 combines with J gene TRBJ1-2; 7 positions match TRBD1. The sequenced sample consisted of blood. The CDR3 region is CASSTSDRVRGYTF. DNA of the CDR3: TGCGCCAGCAGCACTAGCGACAGGGTTAGAGGCTACACCTTC.